These 14 T cell receptor beta chains share one sample of origin, sequenced in a study of shared T cell receptors in the human thymus. Only in-frame clones appear in the TCRdb table, and some are missing; sequencing was by immunoSEQ multiplex PCR. The sample has over 60,000 clones; roughly 96% are singletons. The specimen sequenced was thymocytes. These receptors came from a human donor.

The rearrangement joins TRBV7-9 to TRBJ2-2; TRBD2 aligns across 13 bases. J lost 1 base, V lost 5 bases, and 10 bases had no gene match. Looked up from germline, CDR1 is SEHNR and CDR2 is FQNEAQ (reference sequence). This CDR3 has 19 residues. CDR3 sequence: CASSPLTSGGRGNTGELFF. CDR3 coding DNA: TGTGCCAGCAGCCCACTGACTAGCGGGGGGCGTGGGAACACCGGGGAGCTGTTTTTT.

The rearrangement uses TRBV19 and TRBJ2-1, with 11 bases that match TRBD2. V dropped 1 base and J dropped 4; count of bases not matched to a gene: 6. Germline CDR1 reads LNHDA; CDR2 reads SQIVND (reference sequence). The CDR3 is made up of 17 amino acids. In DNA form, the CDR3 reads TGTGCCAGTAGTATAGGGCTAGCGGGGGGTTGGTACAATGAGCAGTTCTTC. Translation gives CASSIGLAGGWYNEQFF.

This clone showed up just once. The chain recombines TRBV4-3 with TRBJ1-2; no reliable D call. The length of the CDR3 is 15 residues. Trimming took 4 bases from V and 3 from J, leaving 15 bases between them. The V gene's germline CDR1 is LGHNA and CDR2 YSLEER. CDR3 residues: CASSPLGVTHYGYTF. Written as DNA, the CDR3 is TGCGCCAGCAGCCCTCTTGGGGTCACGCACTATGGCTACACCTTC.

The chain uses TRBV5-6 and TRBJ2-6, with 11 bases identical to TRBD2. The CDR3 contains 17 residues. The V segment lost 2 bases and the J segment 2 bases; nucleotides outside the gene matches: 3. The germline gives CDR1 SGHDT, CDR2 YYEEEE. DNA for the CDR3: TGTGCCAGCAGCTTCCCACTAGCGGGGGCTGGGGCCAACGTCCTGACTTTC. Residues: CASSFPLAGAGANVLTF.

This rearrangement joins TRBV10-2 to TRBJ1-6, with D maybe TRBD1 (6 bases). This CDR3 region has 13 residues. Germline CDR1 WSHSY, CDR2 SAAADI. Trimming removed 8 bases at V and 8 bases at J, with 13 bases between. DNA for the CDR3: TGCGCCAGCCAGGAGGGGGAGTATTCACCCCTCCACTTT. This encodes CASQEGEYSPLHF.

The DNA for the CDR3 is TGCGCCAGCAGCGGAAGCGTTCCGGGACAGGGGATAGAGGACTATGGCTACACCTTC. Protein sequence: CASSGSVPGQGIEDYGYTF. The chain employs TRBV4-3 and TRBJ1-2; 10 bases are shared with TRBD1. The CDR3 sequence is 19 residues long. V was pared by 5 bases and J by 3 bases, with 18 bases of the junction left unmatched. The germline CDR1 and CDR2 sequences are LGHNA and YSLEER.

The chain joins TRBV27 to TRBJ1-6; D remains unclear. Germline V gene sequence: CDR1 MNHEY, CDR2 SMNVEV (reference sequence). Trimming shortened V by 9 bases and J by 7 bases, and 31 bases separated the two germline ends. CDR3 size: 19 residues. The CDR3 is CAREPLVGSGILLNSPLHF. The CDR3 DNA reads TGTGCCAGGGAACCGTTAGTGGGGAGCGGAATTTTGCTGAATTCACCCCTCCACTTT.

This chain links TRBV28 with TRBJ1-6; TRBD1 aligns across 8 bases. This CDR3 is built from 17 residues. The germline CDR1 and CDR2 sequences are MDHEN and SYDVKM. The trim removed 4 bases at V and 10 bases at J, leaving 15 bases unmatched. CDR3 residues: CASSSPSPGQGRSPLHF. The CDR3 DNA sequence: TGTGCCAGCAGTTCTCCTAGCCCCGGACAGGGCCGATCACCCCTCCACTTT. The whole variable domain, remainder taken from reference TRBV28 and TRBJ1-6, is DVKVTQSSRYLVKRTGEKVFLECVQDMDHENMFWYRQDPGLGLRLIYFSYDVKMKEKGDIPEGYSVSREKKERFSLILESASTNQTSMYLCASSSPSPGQGRSPLHFGNGTRLTVT.

J is TRBJ1-3 and V is TRBV5-4; D call uncertain. Trimming cost V 1 base and J 4 bases, with 9 bases left between them. The CDR3 is 14 residues long. The germline CDR1 and CDR2 sequences are SGHNT and YYREEE (reference sequence). The CDR3 DNA reads as TGTGCCAGCAGCTTGCTAGAGAAAGGAAACACCATATATTTT. Its protein product is CASSLLEKGNTIYF.

The chain joins TRBV6-1 to TRBJ1-5; 8 bases line up with TRBD1. Germline V gene data show CDR1 as MNHNS and CDR2 as SASEGT. V was clipped by 8 bases and J by 6 bases; unmatched bases: 6. The CDR3 spans 13 residues. The CDR3 here is CASYGQGRQPQHF. The CDR3, as DNA: TGTGCCAGCTATGGACAGGGACGTCAGCCCCAGCATTTT.

The rearrangement links TRBV5-8 to TRBJ1-6; the D gene is possibly TRBD1 (5 bases). CDR1 and CDR2 from the germline V gene are SGHTS and YDEGEE. The CDR3 runs 17 residues. V lost 2 bases and J 4 bases, leaving 16 bases between the germline ends. The CDR3 loop is CASSFGTYIQYNSPLHF. The CDR3 DNA follows: TGTGCCAGCAGCTTCGGGACGTACATACAATATAATTCACCCCTCCACTTT.

This sequence joins TRBV4-3 and TRBJ2-1; 9 bases fit TRBD2. Trimming cost V 1 base and J 1 base; bases outside gene matches: 20. CDR1 and CDR2 (germline): LGHNA, YSLEER. The CDR3 spans 22 residues. CDR3: CASSQGISGGPMYRFSYNEQFF. In DNA, the CDR3 is TGCGCCAGCAGCCAAGGAATAAGCGGGGGGCCTATGTACCGTTTTTCCTACAATGAGCAGTTCTTC.

J is TRBJ1-1 and V is TRBV5-1; 7 bases are shared with TRBD1. The V and J ends lost 0 bases and 3 bases, in that order; junction bases with no gene match: 2. This CDR3 is built from 14 residues. The germline CDR1 and CDR2 sequences are SGHRS and YFSETQ. This CDR3 is CASSLGTGDTEAFF. The DNA for the CDR3 is TGCGCCAGCAGCTTGGGGACAGGCGACACTGAAGCTTTCTTT.

This chain connects TRBV4-3 to TRBJ2-7; the D is unclear. Germline V lookup: CDR1 LGHNA, CDR2 YSLEER. V shed 1 base and J shed 7 bases, with 26 bases lying between them. The CDR3 covers 18 residues. The CDR3 bases are TGCGCCAGCAGCCAAGCCGAAGCGCATTCCAACCCCTCCCAAGAGCAGTACTTC. Translated, it gives CASSQAEAHSNPSQEQYF.